Listed below are T cell receptor beta chains from one sample, sequenced in a study of identical twins. TCRdb reprocessed the 5' RACE reads via MiXCR and lists one record per CDR3 protein. The sample includes 650,000 to 750,000 distinct CDR3 sequences, 21% of them seen just once. The sample was also reused in another study, on T cells expressing NK-cell markers.

The sample was PBMCs. The receptors were sampled from a woman aged 18-29 years in good health. Both conserved end residues are part of each CDR3. Each record gives: V gene, D gene, clone size, J gene, CDR3 protein, CDR3 DNA. D genes are given only for firm matches. The size of a clone is reported for some rows only, either as once, few or many, or as a class for expanded clones.

TRBV6-5	TRBD2	.	TRBJ2-3	CASSFLTSGSPSTDTQYF	TGTGCCAGCAGTTTCTTAACTAGCGGGAGCCCTAGCACAGATACGCAGTATTTT
TRBV20-1	TRBD1	.	TRBJ1-1	CSAILGTGSTEAFF	TGCAGTGCTATCTTGGGGACAGGGAGCACTGAAGCTTTCTTT
TRBV20-1	TRBD1	.	TRBJ1-4	CSATRAGTGHEKLFF	TGCAGTGCTACGCGAGCCGGGACAGGGCATGAAAAACTGTTTTTT
TRBV20-1	.	many	TRBJ2-5	CSASHRALAETQYF	TGCAGTGCTAGTCACAGGGCCCTGGCTGAGACCCAGTACTTC
TRBV7-8	.	few	TRBJ2-2	CASSFLRGTGELFF	TGTGCCAGCAGCTTTCTCAGGGGCACCGGGGAGCTGTTTTTT
TRBV3-1	TRBD2	.	TRBJ2-3	CASSAIIAGTDTQYF	TGTGCCAGCAGCGCTATTATAGCGGGTACAGATACGCAGTATTTT
TRBV20-1	TRBD1	.	TRBJ2-2	CSAIRTGGINTGELFF	TGCAGTGCTATCCGGACAGGGGGCATTAACACCGGGGAGCTGTTTTTT
TRBV5-1	.	once	TRBJ2-5	CASSLNREELGTQYF	TGCGCCAGCAGCTTAAACAGGGAAGAGTTAGGGACCCAGTACTTC
TRBV7-2	TRBD2	few	TRBJ2-7	CASSVSGRAWEQYF	TGTGCCAGCAGCGTTAGCGGGAGGGCTTGGGAGCAGTACTTC
TRBV10-3	TRBD1	.	TRBJ1-1	CAIAGTGRISPEAFF	TGTGCCATCGCTGGGACAGGGCGTATTAGCCCTGAAGCTTTCTTT
TRBV5-6	.	many	TRBJ1-2	CASSLSGENYGYTF	TGTGCCAGCAGCTTGTCCGGGGAGAACTATGGCTACACCTTC
TRBV5-6	TRBD2	.	TRBJ2-1	CASSLRSSGGPSSYNEQFF	TGTGCCAGCAGCTTGCGGTCTAGCGGGGGCCCTAGCTCCTACAATGAGCAGTTCTTC
TRBV10-3	.	.	TRBJ2-2	CAISRDAIGGTGELFF	TGTGCCATCAGTAGAGACGCCATTGGGGGCACCGGGGAGCTGTTTTTT